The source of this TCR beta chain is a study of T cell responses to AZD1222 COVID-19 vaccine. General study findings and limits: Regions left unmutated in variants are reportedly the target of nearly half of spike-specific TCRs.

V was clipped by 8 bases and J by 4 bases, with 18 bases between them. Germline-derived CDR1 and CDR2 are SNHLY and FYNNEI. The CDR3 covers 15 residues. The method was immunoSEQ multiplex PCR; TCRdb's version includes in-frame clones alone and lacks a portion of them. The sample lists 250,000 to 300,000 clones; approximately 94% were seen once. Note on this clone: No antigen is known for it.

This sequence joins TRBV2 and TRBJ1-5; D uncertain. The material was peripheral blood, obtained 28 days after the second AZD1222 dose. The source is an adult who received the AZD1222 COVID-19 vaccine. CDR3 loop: CASCPEGGLNQPQHF. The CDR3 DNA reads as TGTGCCAGCTGCCCTGAGGGAGGTCTTAATCAGCCCCAGCATTTT.